The 21 T cell receptor beta chains given below trace back to one sample, sequenced in a study of blood T cell repertoires in COVID-19 (dated by TCRdb to 2018 to 2021). Library preparation used the immunoSEQ multiplex PCR assay. TCRdb limited this immuneACCESS table to in-frame rearrangements with V and J called. A share of clones is missing; checked studies link under half to unresolved V genes, and the rest is unexplained. This sample is represented by fewer than 150,000 clones; approximately 90% of them were singletons. Of the sample, approximately 11% is held by the ten largest clones. The sample was peripheral blood. The source is a woman older than 75 with acute or convalescent COVID-19.

The gene calls are TRBV5-1 and TRBJ2-1, with TRBD2 identical over 10 bases. CDR1 is SGHRS and CDR2 is YFSETQ in the germline V gene. This CDR3 spans 17 amino acids. V was clipped by 0 bases and J by 6 bases; unmatched bases: 9. CDR3 in DNA: TGCGCCAGCAGCTTGGTAGGGGCTAGCGGGGGATTCAATGAGCAGTTCTTC. It yields the protein CASSLVGASGGFNEQFF.

The V and J genes are TRBV19 and TRBJ1-2; weak D call: TRBD1 (5 bases). This CDR3 spans 14 amino acids. V lost 1 base and J lost 6, with 12 bases in between. From germline, CDR1 is LNHDA and CDR2 SQIVND (reference sequence). CDR3 bases: TGTGCCAGTAGTATAGGACCGGGGGAACATGGCTACACCTTC. This translates into CASSIGPGEHGYTF. The full variable domain, completed using reference TRBV19 and TRBJ1-2, is DGGITQSPKYLFRKEGQNVTLSCEQNLNHDAMYWYRQDPGQGLRLIYYSQIVNDFQKGDIAEGYSVSREKKESFPLTVTSAQKNPTAFYLCASSIGPGEHGYTFGSGTRLTVV.

The J gene is TRBJ2-1, the V gene TRBV10-2; tentatively, D is TRBD2 (6 bases). This CDR3 region has 15 residues. Germline assignment: CDR1 WSHSY and CDR2 SAAADI. The ends were cut back, 6 bases at V and 1 base at J, with 13 bases in the middle. CDR3: CASSSGSASYNEQFF. The DNA for the CDR3 is TGCGCCAGCAGCTCCGGGAGCGCTTCCTACAATGAGCAGTTCTTC.

The chain combines TRBV25-1 with TRBJ1-2; D possibly corresponds to TRBD1 (6 bases). V was clipped by 6 bases and J by 10 bases, with 18 bases between them. CDR3 length: 13 residues. CDR1 is MGHDK and CDR2 is SYGVNS in the germline V gene. CDR3 sequence reads: CASRAGETSLYTF. The CDR3 coding sequence is TGTGCCAGCAGGGCAGGGGAAACCTCCCTCTACACCTTC.

The DNA of the CDR3 is TGTGCCAGTGCGGACAGGGCTAATGAAAAACTGTTTTTT. Translated, it gives CASADRANEKLFF. The gene calls are TRBV19 and TRBJ1-4; 8 bases align to TRBD1. V lost 8 bases to trimming and J lost 3 bases; unmatched junction nucleotides: 2. Germline CDR1 LNHDA, CDR2 SQIVND (reference sequence). CDR3 size: 13 residues.

This clone has only one observation. The CDR3 DNA sequence: TGTGCCAGTAGCGCGGGACAGATAGACTATGGCTACACCTTC. Translation: CASSAGQIDYGYTF. The chain carries TRBV19 and TRBJ1-2, with 7 bases identical to TRBD1. Germline V gene sequence: CDR1 LNHDA, CDR2 SQIVND (reference sequence). The V and J ends lost 6 bases and 3 bases, in that order; junction bases with no gene match: 7. This CDR3 is 14 amino acids long.

The gene calls are TRBV7-2 and TRBJ1-2; 7 bases fit TRBD1. The germline V gene has CDR1 SGHTA and CDR2 FQGNSA. This CDR3 is built from 13 residues. J lost 4 bases, V lost 5 bases, and 4 bases had no gene match. CDR3 coding DNA: TGTGCCAGCAGCGATCAGGGGGGCTATGGCTACACCTTC. Its translation: CASSDQGGYGYTF.

The chain employs TRBV9 and TRBJ1-2; no clear D gene. The V end lost 0 bases, the J end lost 5 bases, and 11 bases lay between the germline ends. The germline CDR1 and CDR2 sequences are SGDLS and YYNGEE. The CDR3 is made up of 14 amino acids. The CDR3 here is CASSVEAGGYGYTF. CDR3 nucleotide sequence: TGTGCCAGCAGCGTAGAGGCAGGCGGGTATGGCTACACCTTC.

This chain uses TRBV18 with TRBJ1-3; TRBD1 matches at 7 bases. V dropped 2 bases and J dropped 2; count of bases not matched to a gene: 6. The CDR3 contains 16 residues. CDR1 KGHSH and CDR2 LQKENI come from the germline V gene. For the CDR3, the DNA is TGTGCCAGCTCACCATCAGGGGGATATCCTGGAAACACCATATATTTT. Translation: CASSPSGGYPGNTIYF.

The V call is TRBV6-2 or TRBV6-3, the J call TRBJ1-1; possible D gene TRBD1, 5 bases. This CDR3 region has 14 residues. Germline V gene data show CDR1 as MNHEY and CDR2 as SVGEGT. The V gene lost 5 bases and the J gene lost 4 bases, with 14 bases spanning the gap. CDR3 sequence reads: CASSTEWGVTEAFF. The CDR3 DNA follows: TGTGCCAGCAGTACAGAGTGGGGCGTCACTGAAGCTTTCTTT.

This sequence joins TRBV5-5 and TRBJ1-5, with 9 bases lining up with TRBD1. The V and J ends lost 4 bases and 5 bases, in that order; junction bases with no gene match: 1. This CDR3 is built from 13 residues. CDR1 is SGHKS and CDR2 is YYEKEE in the germline V gene (reference sequence). CDR3 nucleotides: TGTGCCAGCAGCCGGACAGGGGATCAGCCCCAGCATTTT. Protein product: CASSRTGDQPQHF.

This rearrangement joins TRBV4-1 to TRBJ1-5, with 12 bases matching TRBD1. The junction had 10 bases not matched to a gene; V was cut back by 0 bases and J by 7 bases. The CDR3 covers 18 residues. The germline V gene has CDR1 MGHRA and CDR2 YSYEKL. CDR3: CASSQDFMGQGARQPQHF. As DNA, the CDR3 is TGCGCCAGCAGCCAAGATTTTATGGGACAGGGGGCCCGGCAGCCCCAGCATTTT.

This chain uses TRBV5-6 with TRBJ1-2; D ambiguous. In germline, CDR1 is SGHDT, CDR2 YYEEEE. The V gene lost 0 bases and the J gene lost 0 bases, with 12 bases spanning the gap. CDR3 length equals 16 residues. The CDR3 loop is CASSLALTRSNYGYTF. CDR3 coding DNA: TGTGCCAGCAGCTTGGCACTAACAAGATCTAACTATGGCTACACCTTC.

This rearrangement joins TRBV11-2 to TRBJ2-5; 10 bases agree with TRBD2. The germline gives CDR1 SGHAT, CDR2 FQNNGV. Trimming cost V 3 bases and J 0 bases; bases outside gene matches: 4. The CDR3 sequence is 16 residues long. CDR3 amino acids: CASSFTSGAYQETQYF. CDR3 bases: TGTGCCAGCAGCTTTACTAGCGGGGCGTACCAAGAGACCCAGTACTTC. Based on the CDR3 plus reference TRBV11-2 and TRBJ2-5, the full variable domain is EAGVAQSPRYKIIEKRQSVAFWCNPISGHATLYWYQQILGQGPKLLIQFQNNGVVDDSQLPKDRFSAERLKGVDSTLKIQPAKLEDSAVYLCASSFTSGAYQETQYFGPGTRLLVL.

The gene calls are TRBV11-2 and TRBJ1-2; TRBD1 matches at 8 bases. Unmatched junction bases numbered 7, after V lost 3 bases and J lost 4 bases. The CDR3 extends over 15 amino acids. The V gene's germline CDR1 is SGHAT and CDR2 FQNNGV. CDR3 nucleotide sequence: TGTGCCAGCAGCTTCGAGGGACAGGCCGGCTATGGCTACACCTTC. This codes for CASSFEGQAGYGYTF.

The chain employs TRBV19 and TRBJ2-5; 9 bases are shared with TRBD2. Germline V lookup: CDR1 LNHDA, CDR2 SQIVND (reference sequence). The CDR3 runs 15 residues. After removal of 3 bases from V and 5 bases from J, the junction contained 7 bases not matched to a gene. The CDR3 nucleotides are TGTGCCAGTAGTATCGGGCTAGCGGGAAAGGAGACCCAGTACTTC. The encoded protein is CASSIGLAGKETQYF.

The rearrangement joins TRBV30 to TRBJ1-1; TRBD1 aligns across 9 bases. Germline values: CDR1 GTSNPN, CDR2 SVGIG (reference sequence). The V segment lost 1 base and the J segment 7 bases; nucleotides outside the gene matches: 7. The length of the CDR3 is 14 residues. CDR3 protein: CAWSGPGQGIEAFF. CDR3 coding DNA: TGTGCCTGGAGTGGCCCGGGACAGGGTATTGAAGCTTTCTTT.

This clone was detected only a few times. The chain is built from TRBV19 and TRBJ2-4, with 9 positions matching TRBD2. The CDR3 runs to 15 residues. With V trimmed by 6 bases and J by 3 bases, 6 bases remained unmatched. CDR1 LNHDA and CDR2 SQIVND come from the germline V gene (reference sequence). The CDR3 DNA is TGTGCCAGTAGGGCTAGCGGGGTGGTCAAAAACATTCAGTACTTC. It codes for CASRASGVVKNIQYF.

The rearrangement uses TRBV25-1 and TRBJ1-4; possibly TRBD1 for D (5 bases). The CDR3 contains 16 residues. Germline V gene lookup returns CDR1 MGHDK and CDR2 SYGVNS. V was pared by 3 bases and J by 7 bases, with 18 bases between. For the CDR3, the DNA is TGTGCCAGCAGTGACATCACGGGACTCCCGAGTGAAAAACTGTTTTTT. This translates into CASSDITGLPSEKLFF. The full variable domain, rest sourced from reference TRBV25-1 and TRBJ1-4, is EADIYQTPRYLVIGTGKKITLECSQTMGHDKMYWYQQDPGMELHLIHYSYGVNSTEKGDLSSESTVSRIRTEHFPLTLESARPSHTSQYLCASSDITGLPSEKLFFGSGTQLSVL.

V gene TRBV7-2 combines with J gene TRBJ1-1; possible D gene TRBD1, 6 bases. The CDR3 is made up of 13 amino acids. Trimming stripped 6 bases from V and 6 bases from J, with 14 bases between. In germline, CDR1 is SGHTA, CDR2 FQGNSA. CDR3: CASSSGQSSEAFF. DNA for the CDR3: TGTGCCAGCAGTTCCGGACAGTCATCTGAAGCTTTCTTT. The full variable domain, with the rest looked up from reference TRBV7-2 and TRBJ1-1, is GAGVSQSPSNKVTEKGKDVELRCDPISGHTALYWYRQSLGQGLEFLIYFQGNSAPDKSGLPSDRFSAERTGGSVSTLTIQRTQQEDSAVYLCASSSGQSSEAFFGQGTRLTVV.

The count of this clone is one. This chain uses TRBV19 with TRBJ1-2; D not resolved. Trimming removed 1 base from V and 8 bases from J, with 20 bases in between. CDR3 length equals 16 residues. CDR1 LNHDA and CDR2 SQIVND come from the germline V gene (reference sequence). The DNA for the CDR3 is TGTGCCAGTAGTATAGTTGGTACAGATCTTGGCGGGGGCTACACCTTC. It specifies CASSIVGTDLGGGYTF.